The 11 T cell receptor beta chains below were found in one sample sequenced in a study of blood T cell repertoires in COVID-19. Data came from immunoSEQ multiplex PCR; TCRdb stores just in-frame clones and leaves some out. The sample holds 250,000 to 300,000 clones, 65% to 85% seen once. Sequencing was carried out using PBMCs or T cells enriched from blood (not recorded which). These receptors were taken from a man aged 50-59 years who had recovered from COVID-19.

V and J are TRBV2 and TRBJ2-1, with D uncertain. With 8 bases removed from V and 7 bases from J, the gap between germline ends came to 9 bases. Germline CDR1 reads SNHLY; CDR2 reads FYNNEI. This CDR3 is built from 11 residues. The CDR3 sequence: CASLSVNEQFF. The CDR3 nucleotides read TGTGCCAGCTTGAGCGTGAATGAGCAGTTCTTC.

The rearrangement joins TRBV2 to TRBJ2-2; D unclear. CDR1 is SNHLY, CDR2 FYNNEI, per germline. The CDR3 covers 11 residues. The V gene lost 3 bases and the J gene lost 9 bases, with 5 bases spanning the gap. In DNA form, the CDR3 reads TGTGCCAGCAGTGAGGGCTGGGAGCTGTTTTTT. This codes for CASSEGWELFF.

The chain employs TRBV5-6 and TRBJ1-4; 7 positions match TRBD1. V was pared by 0 bases and J by 7 bases, with 6 bases of the junction left unmatched. This CDR3 spans 15 amino acids. Germline V CDR1 and CDR2: SGHDT, YYEEEE. In DNA, the CDR3 is TGTGCCAGCAGCTTGGCTAGGGGGCAGGGTGAAAAACTGTTTTTT. The encoded protein is CASSLARGQGEKLFF.

Written as DNA, the CDR3 is TGTGCCACCAGTGATTGGGGGACAGGGCGGAACACTGAAGCTTTCTTT. This gives the protein CATSDWGTGRNTEAFF. The chain carries TRBV24-1 and TRBJ1-1, with TRBD1 identical over 9 bases. The CDR3 is 16 residues long. Germline V CDR1 and CDR2: KGHDR, SFDVKD. Trimming took 2 bases from V and 1 from J; bases not matched to a gene: 4.

The J gene is TRBJ2-5, the V gene TRBV10-2, with 8 nucleotides matching TRBD2. CDR3 length equals 14 residues. Germline V lookup: CDR1 WSHSY, CDR2 SAAADI. The V gene end was trimmed by 8 bases and the J gene end by 5 bases; junction bases not matched to a gene: 10. The CDR3 spells CASAFPGGGETQYF. The CDR3 DNA sequence: TGCGCCAGCGCCTTCCCGGGGGGGGGTGAGACCCAGTACTTC.

The chain is built from TRBV19 and TRBJ2-1; no reliable D call. Germline loops: CDR1 LNHDA, CDR2 SQIVND (reference sequence). V dropped 3 bases and J dropped 5 bases, with 2 bases sitting between them. This CDR3 region has 11 residues. The CDR3 here is CASSIDNEQFF. CDR3 bases: TGTGCCAGTAGTATCGACAATGAGCAGTTCTTC.

The rearrangement joins TRBV9 to TRBJ1-2, with 11 positions matching TRBD1. The CDR3 covers 15 residues. V shed 0 bases, J shed 7 bases, and the junction held 5 bases outside the gene matches. Per germline, CDR1 SGDLS and CDR2 YYNGEE. CDR3 sequence: CASSVASGQGGGYTF. The DNA of the CDR3 is TGTGCCAGCAGCGTAGCCTCGGGACAGGGGGGTGGCTACACCTTC.

This chain uses TRBV19 with TRBJ2-7; TRBD1 matches 9 bases. The CDR3 is made up of 15 amino acids. Germline V gives CDR1 LNHDA, CDR2 SQIVND (reference sequence). Trimming removed 5 bases from V and 1 base from J; junction bases left unmatched: 6. CDR3 loop: CASSAPGQGSYEQYF. The CDR3, as DNA: TGTGCCAGTAGTGCTCCGGGACAGGGATCCTACGAGCAGTACTTC.

The CDR3 sequence: CASSLGRARDTQYF. CDR3 in DNA: TGCGCCAGCAGTTTGGGGAGGGCAAGAGATACGCAGTATTTT. V gene TRBV4-1 combines with J gene TRBJ2-3; 7 nucleotides line up with TRBD2. Germline CDR1 MGHRA, CDR2 YSYEKL. The V and J ends lost 6 bases and 5 bases, in that order; junction bases with no gene match: 8. The CDR3 covers 14 residues.

This CDR3 is CASSRRAVEGYEQYF. In DNA, the CDR3 is TGTGCCAGTAGTAGGCGGGCGGTGGAGGGCTACGAGCAGTACTTC. V gene TRBV19 combines with J gene TRBJ2-7; the D gene is possibly TRBD2 (6 bases). This CDR3 has 15 residues. Germline V gene sequence: CDR1 LNHDA, CDR2 SQIVND (reference sequence). V gave up 4 bases and J gave up 3 bases, with 16 bases separating them.

This clone showed up just a few times. This sequence joins TRBV18 and TRBJ1-1; weak D call: TRBD1 (6 bases). The CDR3 contains 14 residues. V lost 8 bases and J 4 bases, leaving 17 bases between the germline ends. Germline V gene sequence: CDR1 KGHSH, CDR2 LQKENI. The DNA of the CDR3 is TGTGCCAGCGGAGCGGCAGGGGTTATCACTGAAGCTTTCTTT. Translating it yields CASGAAGVITEAFF.